These 19 T cell receptor beta chains share one sample of origin, sequenced in a study of CXCR3-negative and CXCR3-positive naive CD8 T cells. General study points: Naive cells with CXCR3 showed TRB CDR3s that were more hydrophobic than those in CXCR3-negative naive cells.

Each TRB cDNA library was prepared by 5' RACE (with UMI labels). For each CDR3 protein, TCRdb gives one entry from its re-call of the 5' RACE reads, without DNA. This sample's table has 85,000 to 120,000 distinct CDR3 sequences. These TCRs are of unknown antigen specificity. Sequencing used naive CXCR3+ CD8+ T cells from blood. As for subset: CD45RO-CCR7+CD27+CD95- naive CD8+ T cells expressing CXCR3 (TNR3+). All receptors derive from a human donor in good health. Some clones in this sample may be carry-over from other donors' samples.

The chain joins TRBV6-5 to TRBJ2-1; TCRdb returns TRBD1, unconfirmable since there is no DNA. CDR1 and CDR2 (germline): MNHEY, SVGAGI. The CDR3 is 16 amino acids. CDR3 in amino acids: CASSYPDRLGYNEQFF.

The J gene is TRBJ2-1, the V gene TRBV7-9; TCRdb's D call, TRBD2, is unchecked because there is no DNA. Germline V lookup: CDR1 SEHNR, CDR2 FQNEAQ (reference sequence). The CDR3 has 16 residues. CDR3 sequence: CASSLSPGDQQNEQFF.

This chain connects TRBV27 to TRBJ2-7; TCRdb returns TRBD2, unconfirmable since there is no DNA. The germline V gene has CDR1 MNHEY and CDR2 SMNVEV (reference sequence). The CDR3 covers 13 residues. The CDR3 protein is CASSLGLAGVKNF.

V and J are TRBV2 and TRBJ2-1; TCRdb indicates TRBD1, and absent DNA this call remains unverified. CDR1 is SNHLY, CDR2 FYNNEI, per germline. The CDR3 has 17 amino acids. CDR3 loop: CASSGSIGTGDYNEQFF. Filled out from reference TRBV2 and TRBJ2-1, the complete variable domain reads EPEVTQTPSHQVTQMGQEVILRCVPISNHLYFYWYRQILGQKVEFLVSFYNNEISEKSEIFDDQFSVERPDGSNFTLKIRSTKLEDSAMYFCASSGSIGTGDYNEQFFGPGTRLTVL.

V and J are TRBV2 and TRBJ2-5. This CDR3 has 13 residues. The germline V gene has CDR1 SNHLY and CDR2 FYNNEI. The CDR3 is CASSYHGQETQYF.

V usage is TRBV9 and J usage is TRBJ1-2; TCRdb lists TRBD1, though no DNA is available to test this call. Germline CDR1 SGDLS, CDR2 YYNGEE. The CDR3 has 15 amino acids. Here the CDR3 reads CASSVATTGLYGYTF.

The chain links TRBV13 to TRBJ2-7; checking the TCRdb D call of TRBD1 is not possible without DNA. Germline loops: CDR1 PRHDT, CDR2 FYEKMQ (reference sequence). The CDR3 length is 16 residues. This CDR3 reads CASSSPGQGVAYEQYF.

The V call is TRBV12-3 or TRBV12-4, the J call TRBJ2-7; TCRdb outputs TRBD1, but without DNA this stays unchecked. This CDR3 spans 16 amino acids. The CDR3: CASSSGQGMVGYEQYF.

The chain links TRBV27 to TRBJ1-1. Looked up from germline, CDR1 is MNHEY and CDR2 is SMNVEV (reference sequence). This CDR3 has 14 amino acids. The CDR3 region is CASSLGWVNTEAFF.

This sequence joins TRBV7-9 and TRBJ1-1; TCRdb's assignment of TRBD1 cannot be checked, as there is no DNA. Germline V gene sequence: CDR1 SEHNR, CDR2 FQNEAQ (reference sequence). This CDR3 contains 18 residues. The CDR3 is CAIRTGTGGPMERTEAFF.

The chain couples TRBV7-9 to TRBJ2-1; TCRdb outputs TRBD1, but without DNA this stays unchecked. Germline CDR1 SEHNR, CDR2 FQNEAQ (reference sequence). CDR3 length equals 16 residues. CDR3 sequence: CASSPRGGLSYNEQFF.

V is TRBV7-8 and J is TRBJ2-5; TCRdb designates TRBD1, a call that cannot be tested without DNA. Germline CDR1 and CDR2: SGHVS and FQNEAQ. The CDR3 runs 15 residues. The CDR3 reads CASSLRDRGGETQYF.

V usage is TRBV6-5 and J usage is TRBJ2-1; TCRdb outputs TRBD1, but without DNA this stays unchecked. The CDR3 extends over 16 amino acids. Germline CDR1 and CDR2: MNHEY and SVGAGI. The CDR3 sequence is CASSYSPSGTNNEQFF.

This chain joins TRBV12-3 or TRBV12-4 and TRBJ2-1; TCRdb outputs TRBD1, but without DNA this stays unchecked. CDR3 length equals 17 residues. The CDR3 is CASSYTGTGGPFDEQFF.

The V call is TRBV27, the J call TRBJ2-5; as DNA is missing, the TRBD2 call by TCRdb cannot be tested. Germline lookup yields CDR1 MNHEY and CDR2 SMNVEV (reference sequence). The CDR3 runs to 14 residues. CDR3 sequence: CASSSYPSGETQYF.

The V gene is TRBV29-1, the J gene TRBJ2-2; TCRdb outputs TRBD1, but without DNA this stays unchecked. This CDR3 region has 14 residues. Germline lookup yields CDR1 SQVTM and CDR2 ANQGSEA. CDR3 residues: CSVATGEGTGELFF.

The genes are TRBV29-1 and TRBJ2-1; TCRdb's D gene call, TRBD1, goes unchecked for lack of DNA. From germline, CDR1 is SQVTM and CDR2 ANQGSEA. This CDR3 comprises 14 residues. CDR3 region: CSVPASSYANEQFF.

The genes are TRBV4-1 and TRBJ1-1; there is no DNA to check the TCRdb D call of TRBD1. Germline CDR1 is MGHRA and CDR2 is YSYEKL. CDR3 length: 14 residues. This CDR3 is CASSSPLGGSEAFF.

J is TRBJ1-1 and V is TRBV4-1. CDR1 is MGHRA, CDR2 YSYEKL, per germline. The CDR3 has 14 amino acids. The CDR3 protein is CASSQGEGTTEAFF.